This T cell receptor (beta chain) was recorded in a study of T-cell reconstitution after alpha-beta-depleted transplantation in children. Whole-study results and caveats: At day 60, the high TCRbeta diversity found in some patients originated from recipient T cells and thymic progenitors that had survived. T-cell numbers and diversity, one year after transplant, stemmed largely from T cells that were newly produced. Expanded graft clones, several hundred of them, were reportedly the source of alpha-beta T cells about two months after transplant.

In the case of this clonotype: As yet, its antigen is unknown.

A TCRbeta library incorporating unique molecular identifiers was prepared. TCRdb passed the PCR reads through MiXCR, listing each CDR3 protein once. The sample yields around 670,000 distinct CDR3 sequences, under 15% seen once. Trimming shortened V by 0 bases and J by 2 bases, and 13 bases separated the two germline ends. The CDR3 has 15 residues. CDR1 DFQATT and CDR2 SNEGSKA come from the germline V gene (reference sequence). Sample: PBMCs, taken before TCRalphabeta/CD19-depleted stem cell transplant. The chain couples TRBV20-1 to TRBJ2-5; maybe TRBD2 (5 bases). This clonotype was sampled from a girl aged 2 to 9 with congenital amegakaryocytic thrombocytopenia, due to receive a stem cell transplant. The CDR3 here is CSARDRGIGQETQYF. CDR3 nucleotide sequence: TGCAGTGCTAGAGATCGGGGAATAGGTCAAGAGACCCAGTACTTC.